What follows is one T cell receptor (beta chain) and its context. Several immunoSEQ plates received, in even portions, the genomic DNA of each subset. Sequencing used immunoSEQ multiplex PCR; TCRdb keeps in-frame clones, though not all of them. The sample lists about 490,000 clones; around 80% were seen once. These data originate in a study of shared clonotypes between healthy human individuals. Germline V CDR1 and CDR2: SQVTM, ANQGSEA. CDR3 length: 14 residues. V dropped 7 bases and J dropped 0 bases, with 15 bases sitting between them. Each unsorted sample relied on 90 million or so PBMCs as its source of genomic DNA.

Input material: PBMCs. The source of this sequence is a woman in her thirties or forties in good health. Some clones in this sample may be carry-over from other donors' samples. The chain employs TRBV29-1 and TRBJ1-2; D ambiguous. CDR3 sequence reads: CSGASADSNYGYTF. In DNA form, the CDR3 reads TGCAGCGGCGCGTCGGCAGACTCTAACTATGGCTACACCTTC.